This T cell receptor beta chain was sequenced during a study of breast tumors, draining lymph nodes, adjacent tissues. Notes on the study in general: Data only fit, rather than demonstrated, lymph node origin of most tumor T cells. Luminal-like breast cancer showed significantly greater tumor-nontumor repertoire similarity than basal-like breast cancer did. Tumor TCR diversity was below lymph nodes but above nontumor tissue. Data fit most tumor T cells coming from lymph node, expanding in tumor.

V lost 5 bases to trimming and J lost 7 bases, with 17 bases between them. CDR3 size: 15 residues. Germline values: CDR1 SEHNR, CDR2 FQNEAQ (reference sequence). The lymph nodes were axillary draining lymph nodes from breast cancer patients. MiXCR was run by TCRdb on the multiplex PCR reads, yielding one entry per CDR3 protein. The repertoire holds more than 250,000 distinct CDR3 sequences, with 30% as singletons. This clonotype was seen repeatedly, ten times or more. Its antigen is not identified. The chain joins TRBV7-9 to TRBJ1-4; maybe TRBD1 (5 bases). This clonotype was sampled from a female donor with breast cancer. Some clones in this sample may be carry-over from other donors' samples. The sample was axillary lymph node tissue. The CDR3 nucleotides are TGTGCCAGCAGCGTCAGGGTCGCGGAAGGTGAAAAACTGTTTTTT. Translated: CASSVRVAEGEKLFF.